This T cell receptor beta chain was documented in a study of Ad26.COV2.S vaccination and SARS-CoV-2 variants. The germline V and J ends were trimmed by 2 bases and 3 bases, with 10 bases remaining between them. This CDR3 has 15 amino acids. From germline, CDR1 is MNHEY and CDR2 SMNVEV (reference sequence). Treatment of the sample: some 20 received Ad26.COV2.S at low or high dose, single or two shots; roughly five received placebo; per-sample allocation not given. Specimens were obtained on day 63 following the first vaccine or placebo injection. Only in-frame clones appear in the TCRdb table, and some are missing; sequencing was by immunoSEQ multiplex PCR. The sample records roughly 390,000 clones, more than 85% being singletons.

The chain is built from TRBV27 and TRBJ1-4; D not certain. This TCR came from a person between 18 and 65 years old who received the Ad26.COV2.S COVID-19 vaccine or a placebo. Sequences were derived from peripheral blood, sampled in a trial of Ad26.COV2.S vaccine versus placebo. The CDR3 region has the DNA TGTGCCAGCAGTTTAACGGTGGCCGCTAATGAAAAACTGTTTTTT. Translation gives CASSLTVAANEKLFF.